Listed below are T cell receptor beta chains from one sample, sequenced in a study of cytomegalovirus exposure and HLA in healthy donors. Libraries were prepared by immunoSEQ multiplex PCR; TCRdb keeps only in-frame clonotypes and omits some of them. The profile shows around 130,000 clones, 75% of them singletons. The sequenced material came from PBMCs. The receptors were gathered from a woman aged 40-49 years in good health and CMV-seropositive. The CDR3 runs from the conserved cysteine through the conserved F or W. Fields, in order: V gene, CDR3 length, J gene, D gene, clone size, CDR3 protein. A D gene is named only where the DNA matches it firmly. The size entry is marked missing in some rows and otherwise reads once, few, many or a size class.

>TRBV27|13|TRBJ1-1|NA|NA
CASTWAANTEAFF
>TRBV6-5|13|TRBJ2-3|NA|NA
CASRRDDTDTQYF
>TRBV5-1|16|TRBJ2-1|TRBD2|few
CASSPEGTSRYNEQFF
>TRBV7-2|14|TRBJ2-7|NA|NA
CASSLNGVVDEQYF
>TRBV27|17|TRBJ2-1|TRBD1|NA
CASSSTWDRGRINEQFF
>TRBV2|15|TRBJ2-7|TRBD1|NA
CASRATPGQTYEQYF
>TRBV18|15|TRBJ1-2|NA|once
CASSPKELANYGYTF
>TRBV4-3|13|TRBJ2-3|NA|NA
CASSQPGTDTQYF
>TRBV30|13|TRBJ2-3|NA|NA
CAWSVLLVDTQYF
>TRBV19|17|TRBJ1-4|NA|few
CASSIPGQSDGLRKLFF
>TRBV29-1|13|TRBJ2-2|TRBD2|NA
CSVGTSGSGELFF
>TRBV30|13|TRBJ1-1|NA|NA
CAWETLKNTEAFF
>TRBV6-1|14|TRBJ1-1|NA|NA
CASSEHQVGTEAFF
>TRBV19|18|TRBJ1-4|TRBD1|once
CASSRGPTGTGGVMELFF
>TRBV9|13|TRBJ1-2|NA|NA
CASSVEQGYGYTF
>TRBV28|15|TRBJ2-2|TRBD1|NA
CASNHDRENTGELFF
>TRBV10-3|15|TRBJ2-6|NA|NA
CAITSDTSGANVLTF
>TRBV5-6|18|TRBJ2-6|TRBD1|NA
CASSLVSGGRSGANVLTF